The 25 T cell receptor beta chains below all came from one sample that was sequenced in a study of blood T cell repertoires in COVID-19. Sequencing used immunoSEQ multiplex PCR; TCRdb keeps in-frame clones, though not all of them. The sample shows 65,000 or so clones, 81% of them seen only once. Sequencing was done on a sample of peripheral blood. The receptors were sampled from a woman in her 70s with acute or convalescent COVID-19.

The genes are TRBV6-4 and TRBJ2-3; 10 positions match TRBD2. Trimming at V came to 6 bases and at J to 2 bases, leaving 20 bases not matched to a gene. The CDR3 is 20 residues long. The V gene's germline CDR1 is MRHNA and CDR2 SNTAGT. In nucleotides, the CDR3 is TGTGCCAGCAGCAAAGAACCACTAGCGCAGCGGGGGGGCTACACAGATACGCAGTATTTT. Amino acid sequence: CASSKEPLAQRGGYTDTQYF.

This clone was found once. The V and J genes are TRBV5-8 and TRBJ1-2; 8 nucleotides line up with TRBD1. The germline CDR1 and CDR2 sequences are SGHTS and YDEGEE. The CDR3 sequence is 15 residues long. V shed 3 bases and J 5 bases; nucleotides not matched to a gene: 9. The CDR3 spells CASSSVPGQDYGYTF. Here the CDR3 DNA reads TGTGCCAGCAGCTCAGTCCCGGGACAGGATTATGGCTACACCTTC.

J is TRBJ1-3 and V is TRBV3-1 (or the pseudogene TRBV3-2); the D is unclear. From germline, CDR1 is LGHDT and CDR2 YNNKEL (reference sequence). The V and J ends lost 5 bases and 0 bases respectively, with 8 bases between them. CDR3 size: 14 residues. CDR3 sequence (DNA): TGTGCCAGCAGCTCCACAGCCTCTGGAAACACCATATATTTT. This codes for CASSSTASGNTIYF.

The chain carries TRBV5-6 and TRBJ1-6; 10 bases are a match to TRBD1. Unmatched junction bases numbered 8, after V lost 4 bases and J lost 7 bases. Looked up from germline, CDR1 is SGHDT and CDR2 is YYEEEE. The CDR3 has 16 residues. The DNA for the CDR3 is TGTGCCAGCAGCCCCGGGACAGGGGATAACAATTCACCCCTCCACTTT. This translates into CASSPGTGDNNSPLHF.

The V call is TRBV11-2, the J call TRBJ1-2; no clear D gene. CDR1 and CDR2 from the germline V gene are SGHAT and FQNNGV. This CDR3 region has 13 residues. Trimming stripped 2 bases from V and 6 bases from J, with 10 bases between. CDR3 DNA sequence: TGTGCCAGCAGCTTATCGGGGAGCAATGGCTACACCTTC. It encodes CASSLSGSNGYTF.

The chain links TRBV7-2 to TRBJ2-7, with D perhaps matching TRBD1 (7 bases). The V gene's germline CDR1 is SGHTA and CDR2 FQGNSA. CDR3 length: 13 amino acids. V lost 7 bases, J lost 6 bases, and 16 bases lay in between. Here the CDR3 DNA reads TGTGCCAGCAACCTCAGGGGGGACGGCGAGCAGTACTTC. The encoded protein is CASNLRGDGEQYF. Full variable domain (rest looked up from reference TRBV7-2 and TRBJ2-7): GAGVSQSPSNKVTEKGKDVELRCDPISGHTALYWYRQSLGQGLEFLIYFQGNSAPDKSGLPSDRFSAERTGGSVSTLTIQRTQQEDSAVYLCASNLRGDGEQYFGPGTRLTVT.

This chain uses TRBV19 with TRBJ2-4; D may be TRBD2 (6 bases). The CDR3 has 15 amino acids. V dropped 3 bases and J dropped 3 bases, with 12 bases sitting between them. Germline CDR1 is LNHDA and CDR2 is SQIVND (reference sequence). The CDR3 region is CASSIPGGLKNIQYF. CDR3 nucleotides: TGTGCCAGTAGTATCCCTGGAGGGCTCAAAAACATTCAGTACTTC.

This chain connects TRBV5-1 to TRBJ2-5; D remains ambiguous. Germline V gene data show CDR1 as SGHRS and CDR2 as YFSETQ. CDR3 length: 11 amino acids. Trimming removed 6 bases at V and 0 bases at J, with 3 bases between. CDR3 amino acids: CASTYQETQYF. In DNA, the CDR3 is TGCGCCAGCACCTACCAAGAGACCCAGTACTTC.

The chain couples TRBV10-1 to TRBJ2-7, with D hard to call. Germline loops: CDR1 WNHNN, CDR2 SYGVQD (reference sequence). Trimming removed 3 bases from V and 4 bases from J, with 10 bases in between. CDR3 size: 13 residues. The CDR3 nucleotides are TGCGCCAGCAGTGATCGGAACAGATACGAGCAGTACTTC. Its translation is CASSDRNRYEQYF.

This clone was detected once. The chain joins TRBV19 to TRBJ2-6; a weak D match, TRBD2 (5 bases). Germline CDR1 reads LNHDA; CDR2 reads SQIVND (reference sequence). Trimming took off 9 bases at V and 0 bases at J, with 21 bases between the two ends. The CDR3 runs 18 residues. CDR3 sequence reads: CASARSWSGDSGANVLTF. Here the CDR3 DNA reads TGTGCCAGCGCTAGATCGTGGAGCGGAGACTCTGGGGCCAACGTCCTGACTTTC.

The chain links TRBV2 to TRBJ1-3; 9 nucleotides align to TRBD1. The germline V gene encodes CDR1 SNHLY and CDR2 FYNNEI. The V and J ends lost 5 bases and 1 base, in that order; junction bases with no gene match: 9. This CDR3 contains 17 residues. The CDR3 sequence: CASSPSTGGASGNTIYF. The DNA for the CDR3 is TGTGCCAGCAGTCCATCAACAGGGGGCGCGTCTGGAAACACCATATATTTT.

Here the CDR3 reads CASSPSGSGNTIYF. The CDR3 coding sequence is TGTGCCAGCAGCCCGTCAGGTTCTGGAAACACCATATATTTT. The V and J genes are TRBV6-5 and TRBJ1-3, with D unclear. This CDR3 is 14 amino acids long. CDR1 MNHEY and CDR2 SVGAGI come from the germline V gene. V lost 6 bases, J lost 1 base, and 10 bases lay in between.

J is TRBJ2-3 and V is TRBV30; perhaps TRBD1 as D (6 bases). Germline CDR1 GTSNPN, CDR2 SVGIG (reference sequence). CDR3 length: 13 amino acids. Trimming removed 4 bases from V and 0 bases from J, with 8 bases in between. The CDR3 nucleotides are TGTGCCTGGACCGGACAGAGCACAGATACGCAGTATTTT. Residues: CAWTGQSTDTQYF.

The V call is TRBV19, the J call TRBJ1-5; unclear D gene. This CDR3 has 15 amino acids. Germline CDR1 LNHDA, CDR2 SQIVND (reference sequence). With 8 bases removed from V and 2 bases from J, the gap between germline ends came to 16 bases. For the CDR3, the DNA is TGTGCCAGTTTGAACGAGAGGGCGGGCAATCAGCCCCAGCATTTT. Protein: CASLNERAGNQPQHF.

This clone was recorded once. The chain combines TRBV14 with TRBJ2-4, with D perhaps matching TRBD1 (6 bases). Germline CDR1 and CDR2: SGHDN and FVKESK. CDR3 size: 23 residues. The V and J ends lost 0 bases and 0 bases respectively, with 30 bases between them. The CDR3 DNA reads as TGTGCCAGCAGCCAAGACCCCCCCACCATCCGGGACAATACCGCTCTAGCCAAAAACATTCAGTACTTC. Amino acids: CASSQDPPTIRDNTALAKNIQYF.

The V gene is TRBV29-1, the J gene TRBJ2-5; TRBD1 agrees at 10 bases. The CDR3 contains 13 residues. The germline gives CDR1 SQVTM, CDR2 ANQGSEA. J gave up 5 bases and V 6 bases, and 6 bases lay outside the gene matches. The CDR3 spells CSVDPGQGETQYF. The CDR3 DNA follows: TGCAGCGTAGATCCGGGACAGGGGGAGACCCAGTACTTC.

This clone was seen a few times. The genes are TRBV19 and TRBJ2-3, with 10 bases identical to TRBD1. V lost 5 bases and J lost 2; bases outside the gene matches: 13. This CDR3 region has 18 residues. Germline V CDR1 and CDR2: LNHDA, SQIVND (reference sequence). The CDR3 DNA sequence: TGTGCCAGTAGTCCTCCATACCCGGGACAGGGGAACACAGATACGCAGTATTTT. Translation gives CASSPPYPGQGNTDTQYF.

The rearrangement links TRBV30 to TRBJ1-2; 9 bases match TRBD1. Germline V gene lookup returns CDR1 GTSNPN and CDR2 SVGIG (reference sequence). The CDR3 has 15 amino acids. V was pared by 3 bases and J by 4 bases, with 9 bases of the junction left unmatched. The CDR3 nucleotides are TGTGCCTGGAGCAGCAACAAGGGACAGGGCTATGGCTACACCTTC. Translating it yields CAWSSNKGQGYGYTF.

The V call is TRBV27, the J call TRBJ1-4; D is unclear. This CDR3 region has 16 residues. V lost 5 bases to trimming and J lost 3 bases, with 16 bases between them. Germline loops: CDR1 MNHEY, CDR2 SMNVEV (reference sequence). The CDR3 nucleotides are TGTGCCAGCAGTCCCCTAGGGAGGGAAGCTAATGAAAAACTGTTTTTT. Translated: CASSPLGREANEKLFF. Looking up the rest from reference TRBV27 and TRBJ1-4 gives the full variable domain: EAQVTQNPRYLITVTGKKLTVTCSQNMNHEYMSWYRQDPGLGLRQIYYSMNVEVTDKGDVPEGYKVSRKEKRNFPLILESPSPNQTSLYFCASSPLGREANEKLFFGSGTQLSVL.

This chain connects TRBV30 to TRBJ1-4, with D tentatively TRBD1 (5 bases). Looked up from germline, CDR1 is GTSNPN and CDR2 is SVGIG (reference sequence). This CDR3 spans 17 amino acids. V lost 2 bases and J 2 bases, leaving 18 bases between the germline ends. The CDR3 loop reads CAWSPAVDSGTNEKLFF. DNA for the CDR3: TGTGCCTGGAGTCCCGCCGTCGACAGTGGTACTAATGAAAAACTGTTTTTT.

The genes are TRBV2 and TRBJ2-7; perhaps TRBD1 as D (5 bases). The germline gives CDR1 SNHLY, CDR2 FYNNEI. Trimming took 10 bases from V and 3 from J, leaving 16 bases between them. CDR3 length: 13 amino acids. The CDR3 DNA reads TGTGCCACCCTCCCGGACACAAACTACGAGCAGTACTTC. It codes for CATLPDTNYEQYF.

The chain has TRBV10-3 and TRBJ1-6; D possibly corresponds to TRBD1 (5 bases). The CDR3 extends over 13 amino acids. The germline V gene encodes CDR1 ENHRY and CDR2 SYGVKD. The V end was cut by 7 bases, the J end by 7 bases, with 11 bases between. The CDR3: CAINQGGNSPLHF. The CDR3 bases are TGTGCCATCAATCAGGGAGGGAATTCACCCCTCCACTTT.

The V and J genes are TRBV18 and TRBJ2-4, with 7 bases that match TRBD2. This CDR3 is 14 amino acids long. V shed 3 bases and J 8 bases; nucleotides not matched to a gene: 7. Germline CDR1 KGHSH, CDR2 LQKENI. CDR3 loop: CASSPTSREDIQYF. The DNA for the CDR3 is TGTGCCAGCTCACCGACCTCCCGGGAGGACATTCAGTACTTC.

The J gene is TRBJ2-1, the V gene TRBV5-1, with D uncertain. Germline values: CDR1 SGHRS, CDR2 YFSETQ. Trimming removed 2 bases at V and 5 bases at J, with 14 bases between. The length of the CDR3 is 15 residues. The CDR3 protein is CASSFLAQANNEQFF. The DNA for the CDR3 is TGCGCCAGCAGCTTCTTGGCTCAGGCGAACAATGAGCAGTTCTTC.

The chain links TRBV9 to TRBJ2-3; 10 bases agree with TRBD2. This CDR3 contains 16 residues. Germline V gene sequence: CDR1 SGDLS, CDR2 YYNGEE. The V and J ends lost 0 bases and 5 bases, in that order; junction bases with no gene match: 6. CDR3 nucleotide sequence: TGTGCCAGCAGCGTAGCTAGCGGGAGCTTCGGAGATACGCAGTATTTT. Translated, it gives CASSVASGSFGDTQYF.